These 15 T cell receptor beta chains were sequenced from one sample in a study of beta chain features in type 1 diabetes. Expressed TCRB transcripts were sequenced, since all the RNA that had been isolated was reverse transcribed. The repertoire was sequenced with immunoSEQ multiplex PCR; TCRdb's copy has only in-frame clones and lacks some. The data hold 200,000 to 250,000 clones, with 11% observed a single time. The sequencing sample was made of central memory CD4+ T cells from blood. These receptor sequences come from a man between 18 and 29 years old in good health.

This clone was recorded a few times. J is TRBJ1-1 and V is TRBV7-9; D call uncertain. V was cut by 2 bases and J by 4 bases, with 8 bases left in between. This CDR3 has 13 residues. Germline CDR1 SEHNR, CDR2 FQNEAQ (reference sequence). CDR3 DNA sequence: TGTGCCAGCAGCTTAAACCCGAGCACTGAAGCTTTCTTT. It is translated as CASSLNPSTEAFF. The full variable domain, completed using reference TRBV7-9 and TRBJ1-1, is DTGVSQNPRHKITKRGQNVTFRCDPISEHNRLYWYRQTLGQGPEFLTYFQNEAQLEKSRLLSDRFSAERPKGSFSTLEIQRTEQGDSAMYLCASSLNPSTEAFFGQGTRLTVV.

This clone was seen only a few times. V gene TRBV7-2 combines with J gene TRBJ2-7; no definite D call. The CDR3 loop spans 15 amino acids. Looked up from germline, CDR1 is SGHTA and CDR2 is FQGNSA. Trimming cost V 5 bases and J 3 bases, with 17 bases left between them. The CDR3 DNA sequence: TGTGCCAGCAGCCCCTCCTTTAACCGGGTCTACGAGCAGTACTTC. Translated, it gives CASSPSFNRVYEQYF. Full variable domain (rest looked up from reference TRBV7-2 and TRBJ2-7): GAGVSQSPSNKVTEKGKDVELRCDPISGHTALYWYRQSLGQGLEFLIYFQGNSAPDKSGLPSDRFSAERTGGSVSTLTIQRTQQEDSAVYLCASSPSFNRVYEQYFGPGTRLTVT.

V and J are TRBV5-1 and TRBJ2-1; the match to TRBD2 covers 9 bases. The trim removed 1 base at V and 5 bases at J, leaving 4 bases unmatched. The CDR3 runs to 15 residues. Germline V gene sequence: CDR1 SGHRS, CDR2 YFSETQ. CDR3 loop: CASSLIGLAHNEQFF. CDR3 DNA sequence: TGCGCCAGCAGCTTGATCGGACTAGCGCACAATGAGCAGTTCTTC.

This rearrangement joins TRBV30 to TRBJ1-3, with unresolved D. Germline values: CDR1 GTSNPN, CDR2 SVGIG (reference sequence). The length of the CDR3 is 15 residues. Trimming stripped 3 bases from V and 0 bases from J, with 12 bases between. The chain's CDR3 is CAWRGKGLSGNTIYF. In nucleotides, the CDR3 is TGTGCCTGGAGGGGAAAAGGACTCTCTGGAAACACCATATATTTT.

V and J are TRBV20-1 and TRBJ2-7; D unclear. The germline gives CDR1 DFQATT, CDR2 SNEGSKA (reference sequence). The V gene lost 6 bases and the J gene lost 4 bases, with 10 bases spanning the gap. The CDR3 totals 11 residues. CDR3 in DNA: TGCAGTGCCGTAACCGAATACGAGCAGTACTTC. Protein product: CSAVTEYEQYF.

This clone was counted between two and nine times. Germline and junction disagree at one end, which may indicate a read error. The J gene is TRBJ1-2, the V gene TRBV9, with 7 nucleotides matching TRBD1. The germline V gene encodes CDR1 SGDLS and CDR2 YYNGEE. This CDR3 contains 16 residues. Written as DNA, the CDR3 is TGTGCCAGCACCGTACAGGGGATCCCCACGATGTATGGCTACACCTTC. This translates into CASTVQGIPTMYGYTF.

This clone turned up a few times. This sequence may be a read error, since a much larger clone differs from it by one base. Different DNA sequences within this sample yield the same CDR3. The gene calls are TRBV7-2 and TRBJ2-3; 8 bases match TRBD1. The length of the CDR3 is 14 residues. With V trimmed by 5 bases and J by 1 base, 2 bases remained unmatched. CDR1 is SGHTA, CDR2 FQGNSA, per germline. CDR3 residues: CASSPDRGTDTQYF. CDR3 DNA: TGTGCCAGCAGCCCGGACAGGGGCACAGATACGCAGTATTTT.

This clone appeared a few times. The J gene is TRBJ2-5, the V gene TRBV28, with D possibly matching TRBD1 (5 bases). The V end was cut by 10 bases, the J end by 4 bases, with 19 bases between. The germline gives CDR1 MDHEN, CDR2 SYDVKM. The CDR3 is 14 amino acids. The CDR3 region has the DNA TGTGCCACCAGGTTGTTGAGGCAGGGAGAGACCCAGTACTTC. This codes for CATRLLRQGETQYF.

The rearrangement uses TRBV7-2 and TRBJ2-1, with D tentatively TRBD2 (5 bases). V gave up 2 bases and J gave up 3 bases, with 5 bases separating them. Germline lookup yields CDR1 SGHTA and CDR2 FQGNSA. CDR3 length: 13 amino acids. CDR3 amino acids: CASSLTSYNEQFF. The CDR3, as DNA: TGTGCCAGCAGCTTAACTAGCTACAATGAGCAGTTCTTC.

This clone was seen a few times. The chain carries TRBV11-2 and TRBJ2-1; possible D gene TRBD2, 7 bases. V was cut by 2 bases and J by 12 bases, with 20 bases left in between. The CDR3 extends over 15 amino acids. Germline V CDR1 and CDR2: SGHAT, FQNNGV. The CDR3 DNA follows: TGTGCCAGCAGCTTACAGGCCAGGGGAGCGGGATTGCAGTTCTTC. Its translation is CASSLQARGAGLQFF.

Regarding this clone: The identical CDR3 is also encoded by other nucleotide sequences in the sample. The V gene is TRBV10-3, the J gene TRBJ2-1; weak D call: TRBD2 (5 bases). The germline V gene has CDR1 ENHRY and CDR2 SYGVKD. Trimming cost V 3 bases and J 4 bases, with 7 bases left between them. CDR3 length equals 13 residues. CDR3 sequence: CAISERGYNEQFF. CDR3 nucleotides: TGTGCCATCAGTGAACGAGGGTACAATGAGCAGTTCTTC.

This clone was seen only a few times. This rearrangement joins TRBV11-2 to TRBJ2-1; maybe TRBD2 (5 bases). The germline V and J ends were trimmed by 0 bases and 9 bases, with 9 bases remaining between them. This CDR3 contains 13 residues. Germline V gene sequence: CDR1 SGHAT, CDR2 FQNNGV. The DNA of the CDR3 is TGTGCCAGCAGCTTAGAGACTGCGGGTGAGCAGTTCTTC. Its protein product is CASSLETAGEQFF.

In its sample, this clone was seen a few times. The J gene is TRBJ1-3, the V gene TRBV29-1; TRBD1 matches 7 bases. The CDR3 is 13 amino acids. Germline V gene lookup returns CDR1 SQVTM and CDR2 ANQGSEA. Losses at the gene ends were 3 bases for V and 3 bases for J; bases not matched to a gene: 2. Here the CDR3 DNA reads TGCAGCGTTGAGCAGGGGGATGGAAACACCATATATTTT. Protein sequence: CSVEQGDGNTIYF.

This chain connects TRBV29-1 to TRBJ2-7, with 7 bases aligning to TRBD1. Germline loops: CDR1 SQVTM, CDR2 ANQGSEA. The CDR3 has 14 amino acids. V shed 1 base and J 2 bases; nucleotides not matched to a gene: 5. CDR3 sequence: CSVEGGQSPYEQYF. The CDR3 region has the DNA TGCAGCGTTGAAGGGGGACAGTCGCCCTACGAGCAGTACTTC.

The gene calls are TRBV9 and TRBJ2-5, with D maybe TRBD1 (6 bases). The CDR3 is 16 amino acids. Trimming removed 4 bases from V and 4 bases from J, with 20 bases in between. CDR1 and CDR2 (germline): SGDLS, YYNGEE. CDR3 sequence (DNA): TGTGCCAGCAGCCCCAGGGGTCTAGGGTCGCGAGAGACCCAGTACTTC. Translated, it gives CASSPRGLGSRETQYF.